A single T cell receptor beta chain is shown here with its context. Its antigen specificity is not known. The record has no base qualities; no much larger clone is one base away. Using the deep immunoSEQ assay, multiplex PCR amplified TCR CDR3 regions from genomic DNA. Extracted genomic DNA from each cell subset was spread evenly across all wells of several immunoSEQ 96-well plates, with each plate serving as a replicate. Each replicate PCR for sorted subsets received roughly 0.2 ug genomic DNA, equal to 30,000 or so T cell genomes. Purified libraries were quantified with a Qubit 3.0 fluorometer, sized on a Bioanalyzer 2100, and re-quantified with the KAPA Library Quantification kit. Every immunoSEQ 96-well plate was sequenced on a dedicated single-read 150-cycle Illumina NextSeq 550 flow cell. Per the source publication's procedure: Because only junctional sequences without quality scores were contained in the immunoSEQ output, filtering matching that applied to full-length reads could not be performed. To assign V/J genes and CDR3, sequences were annotated against IMGT germline references using PyIR, a Python wrapper for IgBLAST v1.9. Reads were removed for weak V/J assignments (E-value above 1e-6), missing CDR3, stop codons, out-of-frame junctions, or ambiguous translated residues. V3J clonotypes were defined as sequences sharing the same inferred V gene, J gene, and CDR3 amino acid sequence. Percentage overlap between repertoires was computed as shared unique clonotypes divided by the size of the smaller repertoire. Repertoire richness was assessed with RTK rarefaction, the Chao1 estimator, and Recon v2.1 estimates of unobserved clonotypes. For all TCRbeta clonotypes obtained by the gDNA method from several donors, generation probabilities were computed with OLGA. TCRdb stores this immuneACCESS table with in-frame sequences only. Part of the clones is absent; in the studies checked, under half of the shortfall reflects unresolved V genes, and no reason is known for the rest. Clonal size and the V and J genes are those of that table, whereas D and trimming came from the DNA. Across this sample there are 2 million to 3 million clones, with roughly 93% seen only once. The ten biggest clones cover 0.36% of the sample.

Healthy HIV-negative adults with no recently reported acute infections or vaccinations were included as donors. Every donor was a Caucasian adult residing in Nashville, Tennessee, USA. CD4+ T cells were enriched by magnetic negative selection, after which naive cells were positively selected on CD45RA and the negative fraction was taken as the memory subset. Blood was obtained by leukapheresis, after which PBMCs were separated by Ficoll-Histopaque density gradient centrifugation and cryopreserved in liquid nitrogen vapor phase. Analytical flow cytometry was used to check the purity and quantity of each magnetically sorted T cell population. Genomic DNA was isolated from each sorted fraction and quantified by UV absorbance on a Nanodrop 2000c. This sample is part of a study of shared clonotypes between healthy human individuals (dated by TCRdb to about 2020). Study-level background: The cohort comprised a couple of women and three men aged 18 to 49 years. To increase sequencing depth and limit assay-specific biases, TCR repertoire library preparation and sequencing were carried out by different laboratories using diverse techniques. For each donor, three plates each were used for CD4 naive and CD4 memory, two plates were used for CD8 naive, and one plate was used for CD8 memory. The study deeply sequenced blood TCR repertoires of about 5 healthy adults to estimate repertoire size and the extent of clonotype sharing between individuals. Between about 0.94 and 8.9 billion PBMCs per donor were obtained by leukapheresis. Paper-wide results and their limitations: Higher generation probabilities were observed for clonotypes shared by all four sorted-subset donors than for non-shared clonotypes. Sampling was restricted to blood, and TCR repertoires in tissue are likely to differ from TCR repertoires in blood. Naive subsets generally had larger estimated clonotype richness than memory subsets. The genetic and exposure-history diversity represented was limited by the small number of donors. Across a handful of donors, 5% to 6% of naive CD4, over 3% of naive CD8, approximately 2.5% of memory CD4, and approximately 0.4% of memory CD8 clonotypes were shared. Based on pairwise subsampling, the degree of clonotype sharing among donors was expected to be affected by sequencing depth. Even with the large sequencing depth, rarefaction of the sorted-subset datasets indicated that sequencing was incomplete.

According to the germline V gene (reference sequence), CDR1 reads GTSNPN and CDR2 reads SVGIG. V is shortened by 0 bases, J by 2 bases, and the region joining them spans 20 bases. Including the terminal cysteine and phenylalanine, the CDR3 comprises 17 residues. The kept DNA is CDR3 alone, 51 bases in frame from the first base. The receptor was derived from a man between 18 and 29 years old in good health. Some clones in this sample may be carry-over from other donors' samples. The chain is made from TRBV30 and TRBJ2-7, with the D gene tentatively TRBD1 or TRBD2, based on 5 matching bases in each. Sequenced sample: naive CD4+ T cells from PBMCs. Explained via the paper, the cell subset or site label denotes: CD45RA+ positively selected. CDR3 protein: CAWSVLGWGSVPYEQYF. The sequenced DNA: TGTGCCTGGAGTGTACTGGGGTGGGGGAGCGTCCCCTACGAGCAGTACTTC.